This entry lists 28 T cell receptor beta chains sequenced from one sample in a study of blood T cell repertoires in COVID-19. Sequencing used immunoSEQ multiplex PCR; TCRdb keeps in-frame clones, though not all of them. The repertoire holds about 230,000 clones, with around 89% as singletons. What was sequenced was PBMCs or T cells enriched from blood (not recorded which). The receptors were gathered from a woman between 35 and 50 years old with acute COVID-19.

The rearrangement links TRBV6-5 to TRBJ1-1, with TRBD1 matching 9 bases. V gave up 5 bases and J gave up 3 bases; unmatched junction bases: 4. CDR1 and CDR2 from the germline V gene are MNHEY and SVGAGI. CDR3 length equals 14 residues. CDR3 sequence reads: CASSPDRGHTEAFF. CDR3 sequence (DNA): TGTGCCAGCAGTCCGGACAGGGGACACACTGAAGCTTTCTTT.

The V gene is TRBV29-1, the J gene TRBJ2-7; weak D call: TRBD2 (6 bases). The V and J ends lost 4 bases and 9 bases respectively, with 19 bases between them. CDR3 length equals 13 residues. Looked up from germline, CDR1 is SQVTM and CDR2 is ANQGSEA. The chain's CDR3 is CSVGGDSRAGQYF. As DNA, the CDR3 is TGCAGCGTTGGAGGGGACTCCCGTGCGGGGCAGTACTTC.

This clone was seen a handful of times. CDR3 region: CASSLTEDSGSPLHF. In DNA form, the CDR3 reads TGCGCCAGCAGCTTAACTGAGGACAGTGGTTCACCCCTCCACTTT. The V and J genes are TRBV4-3 and TRBJ1-6, with D perhaps TRBD1 (6 bases). The CDR3 is 15 amino acids. Trimming stripped 5 bases from V and 9 bases from J, with 17 bases between. Germline CDR1 LGHNA, CDR2 YSLEER.

This sequence joins TRBV29-1 and TRBJ2-3; no clear D gene. The germline CDR1 and CDR2 sequences are SQVTM and ANQGSEA. The V and J ends lost 6 bases and 0 bases respectively, with 28 bases between them. This CDR3 comprises 19 residues. The CDR3 here is CSVRTYYPGSDLSTDTQYF. DNA for the CDR3: TGCAGCGTCCGAACCTACTACCCTGGCTCCGACCTTAGCACAGATACGCAGTATTTT.

The chain has TRBV6-4 and TRBJ2-2; D unresolved. V was cut by 3 bases and J by 6 bases, with 11 bases left in between. The V gene's germline CDR1 is MRHNA and CDR2 SNTAGT. This CDR3 contains 14 residues. Here the CDR3 reads CASSDIASPGELFF. The CDR3 DNA reads as TGTGCCAGCAGTGATATAGCCAGCCCCGGGGAGCTGTTTTTT.

The genes are TRBV6-4 and TRBJ1-2; 7 bases fit TRBD1. Germline CDR1 and CDR2: MRHNA and SNTAGT. The CDR3 is 14 residues long. V dropped 0 bases and J dropped 4; count of bases not matched to a gene: 2. The CDR3 protein is CASSDSYRGYGYTF. Written as DNA, the CDR3 is TGTGCCAGCAGTGACTCGTACAGGGGCTATGGCTACACCTTC.

This clone was counted a few times. The genes are TRBV7-6 and TRBJ1-6; D is uncertain. Trimming removed 0 bases from V and 5 bases from J, with 17 bases in between. Per germline, CDR1 SGHVS and CDR2 FNYEAQ. This CDR3 is 18 amino acids long. CDR3 residues: CASSLASGMGLDNSPLHF. The DNA of the CDR3 is TGTGCCAGCAGCTTAGCGAGCGGGATGGGCCTAGATAATTCACCCCTCCACTTT.

The rearrangement uses TRBV2 and TRBJ1-1; 9 bases fit TRBD1. Unmatched junction bases numbered 4, after V lost 8 bases and J lost 3 bases. This CDR3 comprises 13 residues. Germline CDR1 reads SNHLY; CDR2 reads FYNNEI. The chain's CDR3 is CASSRQGDTEAFF. In nucleotides, the CDR3 is TGTGCCAGCTCTAGACAGGGGGACACTGAAGCTTTCTTT.

The chain employs TRBV30 and TRBJ1-5; D is possibly TRBD1 (5 bases). Between the trimmed V and J ends, which lost 3 bases and 0 bases, there was a span of 9 bases. The CDR3 contains 14 residues. CDR1 and CDR2 (germline): GTSNPN, SVGIG (reference sequence). The CDR3: CAWSGGNSNQPQHF. CDR3 DNA sequence: TGTGCCTGGAGCGGGGGAAATAGCAATCAGCCCCAGCATTTT. The complete variable domain, with remaining parts taken from reference TRBV30 and TRBJ1-5, reads SQTIHQWPATLVQPVGSPLSLECTVEGTSNPNLYWYRQAAGRGLQLLFYSVGIGQISSEVPQNLSASRPQDRQFILSSKKLLLSDSGFYLCAWSGGNSNQPQHFGDGTRLSIL.

The chain recombines TRBV18 with TRBJ1-6, with D possibly matching TRBD1 (5 bases). V was clipped by 2 bases and J by 6 bases, with 8 bases between them. CDR1 and CDR2 from the germline V gene are KGHSH and LQKENI. CDR3 length: 14 residues. CDR3 amino acids: CASSPETANSPLHF. The CDR3 DNA sequence: TGTGCCAGCTCACCAGAGACAGCTAATTCACCCCTCCACTTT.

CDR3 coding DNA: TGTGCCAGCAGCTTAGGCGGGGGCCGCAGCACAGATACGCAGTATTTT. It encodes CASSLGGGRSTDTQYF. V is TRBV7-2 and J is TRBJ2-3; tentatively, D is TRBD2 (7 bases). Trimming removed 1 base at V and 0 bases at J, with 11 bases between. This CDR3 spans 16 amino acids. CDR1 is SGHTA, CDR2 FQGNSA, per germline.

The V gene is TRBV7-8, the J gene TRBJ2-7; 16 bases are a match to TRBD2. V dropped 3 bases and J dropped 7; count of bases not matched to a gene: 3. Germline CDR1 and CDR2: SGHVS and FQNEAQ. The CDR3 totals 15 residues. CDR3 in amino acids: CASSLKGLAGGEQYF. CDR3 in DNA: TGTGCCAGCAGCTTGAAGGGACTAGCGGGAGGGGAGCAGTACTTC.

The chain carries TRBV19 and TRBJ2-3; 14 positions match TRBD2. The J segment lost 5 bases and the V segment lost 6 bases, leaving 4 bases of the junction unmatched. Germline lookup yields CDR1 LNHDA and CDR2 SQIVND (reference sequence). The CDR3 sequence is 15 residues long. CDR3 DNA: TGTGCCAGTAGCTCGACTAGCGGGGGGGTAGATACGCAGTATTTT. It yields the protein CASSSTSGGVDTQYF. Supplemented by reference TRBV19 and TRBJ2-3, the full variable domain reads DGGITQSPKYLFRKEGQNVTLSCEQNLNHDAMYWYRQDPGQGLRLIYYSQIVNDFQKGDIAEGYSVSREKKESFPLTVTSAQKNPTAFYLCASSSTSGGVDTQYFGPGTRLTVL.

This clone was counted a single time. The CDR3 DNA follows: TGTGCCAGCTCCCGGGACAGGGGGCTCTATCGGGGGTACTTC. It translates to CASSRDRGLYRGYF. The gene calls are TRBV27 and TRBJ2-4, with TRBD1 matching over 12 bases. This CDR3 spans 14 amino acids. Germline-derived CDR1 and CDR2 are MNHEY and SMNVEV (reference sequence). V lost 8 bases to trimming and J lost 15 bases; unmatched junction nucleotides: 14.

This clone appeared once. The J gene is TRBJ2-1, the V gene TRBV28; no clear D gene. V was cut by 3 bases and J by 9 bases, with 12 bases left in between. This CDR3 is 13 amino acids long. Germline assignment: CDR1 MDHEN and CDR2 SYDVKM. The CDR3 reads CASSFFTNREQFF. CDR3 DNA: TGTGCCAGCAGTTTTTTTACAAATCGTGAGCAGTTCTTC.

A single count supports this clone. The chain uses TRBV4-3 and TRBJ2-7; 9 bases fit TRBD2. The junction had 7 bases not matched to a gene; V was cut back by 0 bases and J by 1 base. The CDR3 runs to 17 residues. Germline V gene lookup returns CDR1 LGHNA and CDR2 YSLEER. The DNA for the CDR3 is TGCGCCAGCAGCCAAGAACTAGCGGGTAGCAGGTCCTACGAGCAGTACGTC. This encodes CASSQELAGSRSYEQYV.

The chain carries TRBV6-5 and TRBJ1-3; TRBD1 matches at 7 bases. The trim removed 4 bases at V and 2 bases at J, leaving 2 bases unmatched. The CDR3 contains 14 residues. Germline V gene data show CDR1 as MNHEY and CDR2 as SVGAGI. In nucleotides, the CDR3 is TGTGCCAGCAGTTCCGGACAGGCTGGAAACACCATATATTTT. Its protein product is CASSSGQAGNTIYF.

V usage is TRBV5-8 and J usage is TRBJ1-2; no definite D call. Trimming cost V 1 base and J 2 bases, with 6 bases left between them. The CDR3 runs to 13 residues. Germline CDR1 SGHTS, CDR2 YDEGEE. This CDR3 reads CASSLRGNYGYTF. As DNA, the CDR3 is TGTGCCAGCAGCTTGCGAGGGAACTATGGCTACACCTTC.

The chain combines TRBV2 with TRBJ1-1; 7 bases align to TRBD1. The germline V gene encodes CDR1 SNHLY and CDR2 FYNNEI. The V segment lost 6 bases and the J segment 6 bases; nucleotides outside the gene matches: 1. The length of the CDR3 is 11 residues. In nucleotides, the CDR3 is TGTGCCAGCAGACAGGGGCCTGAAGCTTTCTTT. Translated, it gives CASRQGPEAFF.

The chain has TRBV4-1 and TRBJ1-2; TRBD1 might be the D (5 bases). This CDR3 contains 15 residues. Germline V gene data show CDR1 as MGHRA and CDR2 as YSYEKL. The V end was cut by 0 bases, the J end by 8 bases, with 16 bases between. The CDR3 loop reads CASSQEGRSLGGYTF. For the CDR3, the DNA is TGCGCCAGCAGCCAAGAGGGGCGCAGCCTGGGCGGCTACACCTTC.

The rearrangement joins TRBV5-1 to TRBJ2-5, with a tentative D call TRBD2 (6 bases). V dropped 0 bases and J dropped 2 bases, with 8 bases sitting between them. Germline lookup yields CDR1 SGHRS and CDR2 YFSETQ. The CDR3 length is 14 residues. The CDR3 is CASSLAGVQETQYF. Here the CDR3 DNA reads TGCGCCAGCAGCTTGGCGGGAGTGCAAGAGACCCAGTACTTC.

This rearrangement joins TRBV4-2 to TRBJ1-2, with 7 bases that match TRBD1. V was clipped by 4 bases and J by 6 bases; unmatched bases: 5. The CDR3 extends over 13 amino acids. Per the germline V gene, CDR1 is LGHNA and CDR2 is YNFKEQ. The CDR3 here is CASSPAGGHGYTF. As DNA, the CDR3 is TGTGCCAGCAGCCCCGCAGGGGGGCATGGCTACACCTTC.

The rearrangement links TRBV19 to TRBJ2-5; the match to TRBD2 covers 7 bases. The trim removed 3 bases at V and 5 bases at J, leaving 9 bases unmatched. The CDR3 runs 15 residues. CDR1 is LNHDA, CDR2 SQIVND, per germline (reference sequence). The DNA for the CDR3 is TGTGCCAGTAGTATTAGCGGCGGGGGAGGGGAGACCCAGTACTTC. Translating it yields CASSISGGGGETQYF.

The chain couples TRBV3-1 (or the pseudogene TRBV3-2) to TRBJ2-5; a possible D gene is TRBD2 (6 bases). Germline CDR1 is LGHDT and CDR2 is YNNKEL (reference sequence). V lost 1 base, J lost 5 bases, and 14 bases lay in between. The CDR3 spans 15 residues. The CDR3 nucleotides are TGTGCCAGCAGCCAAGTGAGCGCGGGATTGGAGACCCAGTACTTC. Its protein product is CASSQVSAGLETQYF.

The rearrangement uses TRBV19 and TRBJ1-1; D call uncertain. Trimming took off 3 bases at V and 4 bases at J, with 9 bases between the two ends. This CDR3 comprises 13 residues. Germline lookup yields CDR1 LNHDA and CDR2 SQIVND (reference sequence). The CDR3 DNA sequence: TGTGCCAGTAGTATCAGAGGGTCCACTGAAGCTTTCTTT. Translating gives CASSIRGSTEAFF.

The chain uses TRBV2 and TRBJ1-2; perhaps TRBD1 as D (5 bases). Germline V gene sequence: CDR1 SNHLY, CDR2 FYNNEI. The CDR3 spans 12 residues. V was trimmed by 8 bases and J by 2 bases, leaving 9 bases between them. CDR3 DNA: TGTGCCAGCGGGGCGGGGAACTATGGCTACACCTTC. This encodes CASGAGNYGYTF.

This rearrangement joins TRBV5-4 to TRBJ2-3; a weak D match, TRBD1 (5 bases). The CDR3 sequence is 15 residues long. Germline V gives CDR1 SGHNT, CDR2 YYREEE (reference sequence). The germline V and J ends were trimmed by 0 bases and 6 bases, with 14 bases remaining between them. CDR3 nucleotide sequence: TGTGCCAGCAGCTTGGCCCCCTCAGGGCCGGATACGCAGTATTTT. Protein product: CASSLAPSGPDTQYF. The entire variable domain, with the rest obtained from reference TRBV5-4 and TRBJ2-3, is as follows: ETGVTQSPTHLIKTRGQQVTLRCSSQSGHNTVSWYQQALGQGPQFIFQYYREEENGRGNFPPRFSGLQFPNYSSELNVNALELDDSALYLCASSLAPSGPDTQYFGPGTRLTVL.

This chain joins TRBV25-1 and TRBJ1-6, with D perhaps TRBD1 (5 bases). CDR1 and CDR2 from the germline V gene are MGHDK and SYGVNS. There are 13 residues in the CDR3. The V end was cut by 5 bases, the J end by 7 bases, with 9 bases between. The CDR3 coding sequence is TGTGCCAGCAGTCCTGGGGGGAATTCACCCCTCCACTTT. Protein product: CASSPGGNSPLHF.